These 7 T cell receptor beta chains share one sample of origin, sequenced in a study of blood T cell repertoires in COVID-19. Assay used: immunoSEQ multiplex PCR; TCRdb lists only in-frame clones, some missing. The data show about 180,000 clones, roughly 80% seen once. Material for sequencing was peripheral blood. Receptors were obtained from a woman in her 70s with COVID-19, enrolled during active disease.

This sequence joins TRBV5-4 and TRBJ1-2; 8 positions match TRBD1. CDR3 length equals 13 residues. Unmatched junction bases numbered 3, after V lost 2 bases and J lost 6 bases. The germline V gene encodes CDR1 SGHNT and CDR2 YYREEE (reference sequence). The CDR3 spells CASSFGQGDGYTF. In DNA form, the CDR3 reads TGTGCCAGCAGCTTTGGACAGGGAGATGGCTACACCTTC.

This rearrangement joins TRBV11-2 to TRBJ1-4, with no clear D. Trimming shortened V by 4 bases and J by 8 bases, and 14 bases separated the two germline ends. The CDR3 sequence is 14 residues long. Germline lookup yields CDR1 SGHAT and CDR2 FQNNGV. CDR3 DNA sequence: TGTGCCAGCAGCTGGGGAGACACAGACGAAAAACTGTTTTTT. Amino acid sequence: CASSWGDTDEKLFF.

This clone was counted a single time. This chain links TRBV6-5 with TRBJ2-5; 8 nucleotides line up with TRBD1. V shed 6 bases, J shed 4 bases, and the junction held 10 bases outside the gene matches. This CDR3 spans 15 amino acids. Per the germline V gene, CDR1 is MNHEY and CDR2 is SVGAGI. CDR3 sequence (DNA): TGTGCCAGCAGACCCTCCGACAGGGGTCCAGAGACCCAGTACTTC. This sequence encodes CASRPSDRGPETQYF.

This sequence joins TRBV3-1 (or the pseudogene TRBV3-2) and TRBJ2-1, with TRBD2 matching 9 bases. The J segment lost 4 bases and the V segment lost 5 bases, leaving 6 bases of the junction unmatched. This CDR3 region has 15 residues. From germline, CDR1 is LGHDT and CDR2 YNNKEL (reference sequence). The CDR3 DNA is TGTGCCAGCAGCTTTACTAGCGGGCTTTACAATGAGCAGTTCTTC. This translates into CASSFTSGLYNEQFF.

This clone was found a few times. The chain employs TRBV18 and TRBJ2-3, with 8 nucleotides matching TRBD2. The CDR3 runs to 16 residues. The germline V gene has CDR1 KGHSH and CDR2 LQKENI. V was pared by 3 bases and J by 2 bases, with 7 bases of the junction left unmatched. The DNA of the CDR3 is TGTGCCAGCTCACCCCTATCGGGAGGGCCCACAGATACGCAGTATTTT. It codes for CASSPLSGGPTDTQYF. Supplemented by reference TRBV18 and TRBJ2-3, the full variable domain reads NAGVMQNPRHLVRRRGQEARLRCSPMKGHSHVYWYRQLPEEGLKFMVYLQKENIIDESGMPKERFSAEFPKEGPSILRIQQVVRGDSAAYFCASSPLSGGPTDTQYFGPGTRLTVL.

This rearrangement joins TRBV11-2 to TRBJ2-7, with 7 bases that match TRBD2. CDR1 and CDR2 (germline): SGHAT, FQNNGV. The CDR3 runs 15 residues. Losses at the gene ends were 0 bases for V and 2 bases for J; bases not matched to a gene: 4. The CDR3 region has the DNA TGTGCCAGCAGCTTAGAGGGAGGGCCCCCCTACGAGCAGTACTTC. Amino acid sequence: CASSLEGGPPYEQYF.

This clone was observed a handful of times. The CDR3 region has the DNA TGTGCCAGCAGTGAAATTCGGTTTTCCGCTTACGAGCAGTACTTC. This codes for CASSEIRFSAYEQYF. This chain uses TRBV25-1 with TRBJ2-7; the D is unclear. Germline CDR1 reads MGHDK; CDR2 reads SYGVNS. The CDR3 has 15 amino acids. Trimming took 2 bases from V and 4 from J, leaving 15 bases between them.